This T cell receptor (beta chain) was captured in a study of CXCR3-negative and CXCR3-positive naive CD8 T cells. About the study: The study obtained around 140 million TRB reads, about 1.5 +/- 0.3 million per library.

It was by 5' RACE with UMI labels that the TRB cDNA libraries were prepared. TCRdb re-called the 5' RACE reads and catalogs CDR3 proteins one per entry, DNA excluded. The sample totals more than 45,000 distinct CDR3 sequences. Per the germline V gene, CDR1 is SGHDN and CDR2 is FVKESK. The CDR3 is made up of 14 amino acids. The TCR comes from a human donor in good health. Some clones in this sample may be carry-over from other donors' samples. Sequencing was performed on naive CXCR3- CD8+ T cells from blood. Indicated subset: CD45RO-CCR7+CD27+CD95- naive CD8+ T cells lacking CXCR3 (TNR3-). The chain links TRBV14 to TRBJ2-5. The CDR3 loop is CASSQDIREETQYF.